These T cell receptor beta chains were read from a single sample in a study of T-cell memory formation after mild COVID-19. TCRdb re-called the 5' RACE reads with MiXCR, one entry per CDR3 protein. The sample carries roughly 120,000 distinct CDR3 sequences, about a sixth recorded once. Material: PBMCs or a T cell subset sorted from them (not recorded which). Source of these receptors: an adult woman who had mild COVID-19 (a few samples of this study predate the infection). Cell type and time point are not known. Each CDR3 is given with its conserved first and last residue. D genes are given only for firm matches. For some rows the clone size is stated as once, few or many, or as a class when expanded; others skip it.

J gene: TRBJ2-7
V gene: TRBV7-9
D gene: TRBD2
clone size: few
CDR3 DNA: TGTGCCAGCAGCCGGGTCTTAGCGGGCCCGCTTGCGGAGCAGTACTTC
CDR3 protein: CASSRVLAGPLAEQYF

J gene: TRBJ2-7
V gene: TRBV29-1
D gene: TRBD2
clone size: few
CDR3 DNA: TGCAGCGTTGAGGAGCGGGGGACCCCCTACGAGCAGTACTTC
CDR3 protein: CSVEERGTPYEQYF

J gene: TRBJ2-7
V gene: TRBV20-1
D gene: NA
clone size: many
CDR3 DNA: TGCAGTGCTAGCCCAGGGAACTACGAGCAGTACTTC
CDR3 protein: CSASPGNYEQYF

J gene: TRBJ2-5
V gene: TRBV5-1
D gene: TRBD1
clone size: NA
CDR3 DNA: TGCGCCAGCAGCCCGGGACAGTCCCAAGAGACCCAGTACTTC
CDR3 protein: CASSPGQSQETQYF

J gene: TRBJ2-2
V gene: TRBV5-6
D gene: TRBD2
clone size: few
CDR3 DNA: TGTGCCAGCAGCTTACCGGGACTAGGGGGCACCGGGGAGCTGTTTTTT
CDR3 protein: CASSLPGLGGTGELFF

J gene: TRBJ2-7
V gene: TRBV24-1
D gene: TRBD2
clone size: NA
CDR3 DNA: TGTGCCACCAGTGATTCGGGGACTAGCGGGAGTTACGAGCAGTACTTC
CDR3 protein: CATSDSGTSGSYEQYF

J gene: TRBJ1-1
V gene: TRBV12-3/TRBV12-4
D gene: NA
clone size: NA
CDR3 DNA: TGTGCCAGCAGTTTAAGTACTGAAGCTTTCTTT
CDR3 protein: CASSLSTEAFF

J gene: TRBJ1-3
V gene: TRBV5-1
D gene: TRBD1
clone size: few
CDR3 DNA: TGCGCCAGCAGCGAGCAGGGGGGACCTGGAAACACCATATATTTT
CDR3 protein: CASSEQGGPGNTIYF

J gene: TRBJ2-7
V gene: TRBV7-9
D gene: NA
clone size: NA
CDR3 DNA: TGTGCCAGCAGCCGAAGGACGGTACCCTACGAGCAGTACTTC
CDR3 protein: CASSRRTVPYEQYF

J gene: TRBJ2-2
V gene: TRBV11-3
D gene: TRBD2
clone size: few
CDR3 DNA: TGTGCCAGCAGCTTAGCATCGGCGGGGGGCACCGGGGAGCTGTTTTTT
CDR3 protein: CASSLASAGGTGELFF

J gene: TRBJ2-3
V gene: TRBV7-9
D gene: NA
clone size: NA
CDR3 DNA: TGTGCCAGCAGCTATGCCGGGAGACTCAGCACAGATACGCAGTATTTT
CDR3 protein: CASSYAGRLSTDTQYF

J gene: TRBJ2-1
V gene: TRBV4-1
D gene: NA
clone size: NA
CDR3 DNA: TGCGCCAGCAGCCAATCCAGCTACAATGAGCAGTTCTTC
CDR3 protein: CASSQSSYNEQFF

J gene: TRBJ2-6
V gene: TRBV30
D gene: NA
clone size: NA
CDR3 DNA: TGTGCCTGGAGTGTTGGTTCTGGGGCCAACGTCCTGACTTTC
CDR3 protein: CAWSVGSGANVLTF

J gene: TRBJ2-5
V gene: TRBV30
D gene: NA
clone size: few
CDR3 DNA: TGTGCCTGGAGTGTATGGGAGACCCAGTACTTC
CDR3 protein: CAWSVWETQYF

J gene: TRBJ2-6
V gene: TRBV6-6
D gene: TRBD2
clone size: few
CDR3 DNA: TGTGCCAGCAGTTATCCGACTAGCGGGGGGTCCTCTGGGGCCAACGTCCTGACTTTC
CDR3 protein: CASSYPTSGGSSGANVLTF

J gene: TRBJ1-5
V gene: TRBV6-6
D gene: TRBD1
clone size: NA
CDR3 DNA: TGTGCCAGCAGTTACGGGACAGGCCTTAATAGCAATCAGCCCCAGCATTTT
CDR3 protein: CASSYGTGLNSNQPQHF

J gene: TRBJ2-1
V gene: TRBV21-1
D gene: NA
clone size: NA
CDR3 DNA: TGTGCCAGCAGCAACGGACAGGGGCAGTTCTTC
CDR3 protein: CASSNGQGQFF

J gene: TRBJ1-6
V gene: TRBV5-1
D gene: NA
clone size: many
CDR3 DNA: TGCGCCAGCAGCTCGAACGGGGGCATTAATTCACCCCTCCACTTT
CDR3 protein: CASSSNGGINSPLHF